One sample yielded the 26 T cell receptor beta chains listed below, sequenced in a study of T cell repertoires in cytomegalovirus infection. TCRdb ran MiXCR on the reads and lists one entry per CDR3 protein. Among about 320,000 distinct CDR3 sequences, 9.5% were seen once, and the ten largest hold approximately 4.5%. The sample taken for sequencing was PBMCs. The source of these receptors is a human donor in good health (CMV status not recorded). Some clones in this sample may be carry-over from other donors' samples.

At least ten counts were recorded for this clonotype. This rearrangement joins TRBV6-2 or TRBV6-3 to TRBJ2-7; D might be TRBD1 or TRBD2, each matching 6 bases. This CDR3 contains 14 residues. V lost 3 bases and J 2 bases, leaving 11 bases between the germline ends. Germline values: CDR1 MNHEY, CDR2 SVGEGT. The DNA for the CDR3 is TGTGCCAGCAGTTATGGGGGGCGAACCTACGAGCAGTACTTC. Protein product: CASSYGGRTYEQYF.

In its sample, this clonotype was seen many times. J is TRBJ2-1 and V is TRBV4-1; D perhaps matches TRBD1 (6 bases). The V end lost 2 bases, the J end lost 1 base, and 18 bases lay between the germline ends. The CDR3 runs 18 residues. The germline V gene has CDR1 MGHRA and CDR2 YSYEKL. CDR3 in DNA: TGCGCCAGCAGCCAAATTTCGAAACGGGACACTTCCTACAATGAGCAGTTCTTC. Its translation: CASSQISKRDTSYNEQFF.

The J gene is TRBJ2-5, the V gene TRBV7-2; D is undetermined. Germline V gene lookup returns CDR1 SGHTA and CDR2 FQGNSA. V was clipped by 5 bases and J by 1 base, with 11 bases between them. The CDR3 totals 14 residues. The CDR3 loop reads CASSRVRFQETQYF. CDR3 coding DNA: TGTGCCAGCAGCCGAGTTCGGTTCCAAGAGACCCAGTACTTC.

This clonotype was seen ten or more times. The CDR3 sequence: CASSQDIAGIGNTIYF. The CDR3 DNA reads TGCGCCAGCAGCCAAGATATCGCAGGGATCGGAAACACCATATATTTT. The chain couples TRBV4-3 to TRBJ1-3, with D possibly being TRBD1 (5 bases). The germline V and J ends were trimmed by 0 bases and 4 bases, with 13 bases remaining between them. Per germline, CDR1 LGHNA and CDR2 YSLEER. CDR3 length: 16 residues.

This clonotype was seen ten or more times. CDR3 protein: CASSPPSGGAGETQYF. The CDR3 bases are TGTGCCAGCAGTCCCCCCAGCGGGGGGGCCGGAGAGACCCAGTACTTC. This rearrangement joins TRBV7-8 to TRBJ2-5; 10 bases fit TRBD2. The CDR3 is made up of 16 amino acids. Per the germline V gene, CDR1 is SGHVS and CDR2 is FQNEAQ. Trimming cost V 6 bases and J 4 bases; bases outside gene matches: 11.

A few counts support this clonotype. The chain joins TRBV6-5 to TRBJ1-2; possibly TRBD1 for D (6 bases). Germline V gene sequence: CDR1 MNHEY, CDR2 SVGAGI. The V end was cut by 1 base, the J end by 4 bases, with 13 bases between. There are 15 residues in the CDR3. CDR3 nucleotides: TGTGCCAGCAGTTACTACCCTCAGGGGACCTATGGCTACACCTTC. Translating gives CASSYYPQGTYGYTF.

This chain links TRBV11-2 with TRBJ2-1, with 9 bases identical to TRBD2. From germline, CDR1 is SGHAT and CDR2 FQNNGV. With V trimmed by 1 base and J by 2 bases, 6 bases remained unmatched. The CDR3 consists of 17 residues. The CDR3, as DNA: TGTGCCAGCAGCTTAGTGGCGGGAGGGCCCCCCTACAATGAGCAGTTCTTC. It codes for CASSLVAGGPPYNEQFF.

The CDR3 nucleotides read TGTGCCAGCAGTCCCACGTTGTTCCAGCCTCGGCATTTT. This sequence encodes CASSPTLFQPRHF. J is TRBJ1-5 and V is TRBV6-2 or TRBV6-3; D gene ambiguous. Trimming shortened V by 5 bases and J by 15 bases, and 20 bases separated the two germline ends. Germline V lookup: CDR1 MNHEY, CDR2 SVGEGT. The CDR3 consists of 13 residues.

This clonotype was seen a few times. This chain uses TRBV7-2 with TRBJ1-6, with a possible D match to TRBD1 (5 bases). Germline values: CDR1 SGHTA, CDR2 FQGNSA. The CDR3 is 17 amino acids. Deletions cut 1 base from V and 7 bases from J, with 17 bases between. The CDR3 DNA follows: TGTGCCAGCAGCTTAGTTCCCCCAGGGATTTCGAATTCACCCCTCCACTTT. Translated, it gives CASSLVPPGISNSPLHF.

The chain is built from TRBV14 and TRBJ2-5; no clear D gene. The CDR3 length is 16 residues. V dropped 5 bases and J dropped 7 bases, with 23 bases sitting between them. Germline lookup yields CDR1 SGHDN and CDR2 FVKESK. CDR3 protein: CASSVAVTPPAGTQYF. The CDR3 DNA follows: TGTGCCAGCAGCGTAGCCGTAACTCCCCCTGCAGGGACCCAGTACTTC. Supplemented by reference TRBV14 and TRBJ2-5, the full variable domain reads EAGVTQFPSHSVIEKGQTVTLRCDPISGHDNLYWYRRVMGKEIKFLLHFVKESKQDESGMPNNRFLAERTGGTYSTLKVQPAELEDSGVYFCASSVAVTPPAGTQYFGPGTRLLVL.

This clonotype has just a few counts. This chain connects TRBV5-4 to TRBJ1-5; D not resolved. Germline V CDR1 and CDR2: SGHNT, YYREEE (reference sequence). The CDR3 totals 14 residues. Between the trimmed V and J ends, which lost 0 bases and 5 bases, there was a span of 9 bases. The CDR3 spells CASSLAGGDQPQHF. CDR3 DNA sequence: TGTGCCAGCAGCTTGGCCGGTGGGGATCAGCCCCAGCATTTT.

This clonotype has more than one count but fewer than ten. This chain joins TRBV6-1 and TRBJ2-1; TRBD1 or TRBD2 may be the D gene (7 bases each). V gave up 10 bases and J gave up 5 bases, with 21 bases separating them. CDR1 and CDR2 (germline): MNHNS, SASEGT. The CDR3 extends over 15 amino acids. The CDR3 DNA is TGTGCCACGGGGGGCTCAGGACAGGTCAACAATGAGCAGTTCTTC. Residues: CATGGSGQVNNEQFF.

This clonotype was observed a few times. This sequence joins TRBV20-1 and TRBJ1-3; the D gene is possibly TRBD1 (6 bases). Germline values: CDR1 DFQATT, CDR2 SNEGSKA (reference sequence). Trimming removed 5 bases from V and 0 bases from J, with 14 bases in between. This CDR3 contains 15 residues. Here the CDR3 DNA reads TGCAGTGCTCACGCGGGGGCCCTCTCTGGAAACACCATATATTTT. Translated: CSAHAGALSGNTIYF.

V is TRBV7-2 and J is TRBJ2-1, with D uncertain. V was shortened by 4 bases and J by 9 bases, with 7 bases between the two germline ends. Germline V gene lookup returns CDR1 SGHTA and CDR2 FQGNSA. This CDR3 has 11 residues. CDR3 in amino acids: CASSSHSEQFF. The CDR3 coding sequence is TGTGCCAGCAGCTCCCACAGTGAGCAGTTCTTC.

This chain connects TRBV19 to TRBJ1-1; possibly TRBD1 for D (6 bases). The CDR3 is made up of 14 amino acids. V dropped 6 bases and J dropped 0 bases, with 11 bases sitting between them. CDR1 and CDR2 from the germline V gene are LNHDA and SQIVND (reference sequence). CDR3 bases: TGTGCCAGTAGCCAACAGGGATTGAACACTGAAGCTTTCTTT. Encoded protein: CASSQQGLNTEAFF.

This clonotype was recorded once. This may arise from a read error, as a much more abundant clone is one base away. V gene TRBV7-2 combines with J gene TRBJ2-2; weak D call: TRBD1 (6 bases). This CDR3 comprises 15 residues. The V and J ends lost 5 bases and 4 bases respectively, with 14 bases between them. Germline CDR1 is SGHTA and CDR2 is FQGNSA. The CDR3 sequence is CTSSPRGLGTGELFF. CDR3 bases: TGTACCAGCAGCCCTAGGGGGTTGGGCACCGGGGAGCTGTTTTTT. The full variable domain, with the rest looked up from reference TRBV7-2 and TRBJ2-2, is GAGVSQSPSNKVTEKGKDVELRCDPISGHTALYWYRQSLGQGLEFLIYFQGNSAPDKSGLPSDRFSAERTGGSVSTLTIQRTQQEDSAVYLCTSSPRGLGTGELFFGEGSRLTVL.

This clonotype was counted at least ten times. The chain has TRBV6-1 and TRBJ1-4; weak D call: TRBD1 (5 bases). This CDR3 spans 16 amino acids. Trimming pared 3 bases from V and 3 bases from J, leaving 14 bases between. Germline V gene lookup returns CDR1 MNHNS and CDR2 SASEGT. CDR3: CASSEFGGSPNEKLFF. CDR3 nucleotide sequence: TGTGCCAGCAGTGAGTTCGGGGGTTCGCCTAATGAAAAACTGTTTTTT.

The V and J genes are TRBV7-9 and TRBJ2-7; D call uncertain. CDR3 length: 15 residues. Germline CDR1 and CDR2: SEHNR and FQNEAQ (reference sequence). V shed 5 bases and J shed 5 bases, with 19 bases lying between them. CDR3 sequence reads: CASSPVGVGINEQYF. The CDR3 DNA sequence: TGTGCCAGCAGCCCAGTGGGTGTGGGGATCAACGAGCAGTACTTC. Full variable domain (missing parts from reference TRBV7-9 and TRBJ2-7): DTGVSQNPRHKITKRGQNVTFRCDPISEHNRLYWYRQTLGQGPEFLTYFQNEAQLEKSRLLSDRFSAERPKGSFSTLEIQRTEQGDSAMYLCASSPVGVGINEQYFGPGTRLTVT.

For this clonotype: It may be a read error: a sequence one base away is much more abundant. The rearrangement joins TRBV7-8 to TRBJ1-5; possible D gene TRBD1, 6 bases. The CDR3 has 15 residues. Germline V gives CDR1 SGHVS, CDR2 FQNEAQ. The V end lost 2 bases, the J end lost 6 bases, and 14 bases lay between the germline ends. CDR3 loop: CASSLTLGGSQPQHF. For the CDR3, the DNA is TGTGCCAGCAGCTTAACCTTAGGGGGTAGTCAGCCCCAGCATTTT.

The V and J genes are TRBV6-1 and TRBJ2-1; D remains unclear. The V gene lost 8 bases and the J gene lost 0 bases, with 14 bases spanning the gap. Per germline, CDR1 MNHNS and CDR2 SASEGT. This CDR3 region has 15 residues. The CDR3 region is CASQVGRTSYNEQFF. CDR3 coding DNA: TGTGCCAGCCAGGTGGGAAGAACCTCCTACAATGAGCAGTTCTTC.

This clonotype was found many times. This rearrangement joins TRBV27 to TRBJ2-7; no clear D gene. The germline gives CDR1 MNHEY, CDR2 SMNVEV (reference sequence). The CDR3 runs 16 residues. The V end was cut by 1 base, the J end by 0 bases, with 13 bases between. The chain's CDR3 is CASSLYSPGPSYEQYF. The CDR3 DNA is TGTGCCAGCAGTTTATACAGCCCGGGCCCCTCCTACGAGCAGTACTTC.

The rearrangement joins TRBV12-3 or TRBV12-4 to TRBJ2-2; D is perhaps TRBD1 (5 bases). The CDR3 loop spans 16 amino acids. Between the trimmed V and J ends, which lost 5 bases and 1 base, there was a span of 14 bases. The CDR3 DNA sequence: TGTGCCAGCAGTCGTTTCGGACATTTGAACACCGGGGAGCTGTTTTTT. Protein: CASSRFGHLNTGELFF.

This chain links TRBV19 with TRBJ1-5; TRBD1 matches at 8 bases. Looked up from germline, CDR1 is LNHDA and CDR2 is SQIVND (reference sequence). V trimming: 6 bases; J trimming: 2 bases; junction bases outside the gene matches: 9. CDR3 length: 16 amino acids. In nucleotides, the CDR3 is TGTGCCAGTAGCAATCAGGGGGCGCGCGGCAATCAGCCCCAGCATTTT. Translation gives CASSNQGARGNQPQHF.

This rearrangement joins TRBV25-1 to TRBJ2-1; TRBD2 agrees at 12 bases. Germline CDR1 is MGHDK and CDR2 is SYGVNS. The CDR3 spans 15 residues. J gave up 8 bases and V 3 bases, and 5 bases lay outside the gene matches. CDR3 region: CASSDLAGGPHEQFF. The CDR3 DNA reads TGTGCCAGCAGTGACCTAGCGGGAGGGCCCCATGAGCAGTTCTTC.

This clonotype has just a few counts. The CDR3 region is CASGRKDRIYGYTF. CDR3 sequence (DNA): TGTGCCAGCGGGAGGAAAGATAGAATCTATGGCTACACCTTC. The chain employs TRBV28 and TRBJ1-2, with D hard to call. The germline V gene encodes CDR1 MDHEN and CDR2 SYDVKM. Trimming pared 8 bases from V and 4 bases from J, leaving 17 bases between. The CDR3 is 14 amino acids.

This clonotype has only a few counts. This rearrangement joins TRBV5-1 to TRBJ2-1, with 7 bases identical to TRBD2. Germline lookup yields CDR1 SGHRS and CDR2 YFSETQ. Trimming removed 4 bases from V and 8 bases from J; junction bases left unmatched: 3. The CDR3 length is 12 residues. The CDR3 sequence is CASSGGGDEQFF. The CDR3 bases are TGCGCCAGCAGCGGGGGGGGGGATGAGCAGTTCTTC.